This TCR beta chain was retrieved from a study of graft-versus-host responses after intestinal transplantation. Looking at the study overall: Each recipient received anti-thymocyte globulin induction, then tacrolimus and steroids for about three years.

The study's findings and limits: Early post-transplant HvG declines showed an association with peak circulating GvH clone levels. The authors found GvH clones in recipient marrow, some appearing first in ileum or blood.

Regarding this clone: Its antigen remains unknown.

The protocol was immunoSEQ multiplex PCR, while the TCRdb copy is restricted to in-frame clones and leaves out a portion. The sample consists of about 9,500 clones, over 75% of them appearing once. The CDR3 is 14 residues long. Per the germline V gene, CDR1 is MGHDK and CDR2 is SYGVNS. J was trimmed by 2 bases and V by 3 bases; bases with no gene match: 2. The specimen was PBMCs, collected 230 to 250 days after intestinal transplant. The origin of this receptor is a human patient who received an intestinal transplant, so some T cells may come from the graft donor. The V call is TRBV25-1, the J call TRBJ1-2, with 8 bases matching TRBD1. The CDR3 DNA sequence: TGTGCCAGCAGTGAGGCAGGGGGCAACTATGGCTACACCTTC. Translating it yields CASSEAGGNYGYTF.